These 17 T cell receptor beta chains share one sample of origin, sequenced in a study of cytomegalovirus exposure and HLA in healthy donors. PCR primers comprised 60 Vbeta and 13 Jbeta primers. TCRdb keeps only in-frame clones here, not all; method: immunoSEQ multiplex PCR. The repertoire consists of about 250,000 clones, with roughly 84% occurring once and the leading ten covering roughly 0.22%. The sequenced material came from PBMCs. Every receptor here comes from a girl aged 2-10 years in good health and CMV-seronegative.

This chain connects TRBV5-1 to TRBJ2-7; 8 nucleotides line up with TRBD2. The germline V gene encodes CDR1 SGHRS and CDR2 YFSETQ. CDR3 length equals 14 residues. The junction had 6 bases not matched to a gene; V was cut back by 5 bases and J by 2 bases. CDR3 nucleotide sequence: TGCGCCAGCAGTGGGAGCGGGAGAGCCTACGAGCAGTACTTC. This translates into CASSGSGRAYEQYF.

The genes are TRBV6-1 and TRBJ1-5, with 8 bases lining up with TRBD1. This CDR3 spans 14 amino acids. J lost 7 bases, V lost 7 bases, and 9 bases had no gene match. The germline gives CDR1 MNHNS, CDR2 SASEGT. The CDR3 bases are TGTGCCAGCAACCCCGACAGGGGAGGGCAGCCCCAGCATTTT. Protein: CASNPDRGGQPQHF.

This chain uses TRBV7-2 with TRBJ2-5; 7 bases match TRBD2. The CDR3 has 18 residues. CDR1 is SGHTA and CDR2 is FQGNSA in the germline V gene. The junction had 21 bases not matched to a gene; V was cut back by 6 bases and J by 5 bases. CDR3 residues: CASRWPGVAGRMLETQYF. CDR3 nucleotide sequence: TGTGCCAGCAGATGGCCCGGGGTAGCGGGTCGGATGTTGGAGACCCAGTACTTC.

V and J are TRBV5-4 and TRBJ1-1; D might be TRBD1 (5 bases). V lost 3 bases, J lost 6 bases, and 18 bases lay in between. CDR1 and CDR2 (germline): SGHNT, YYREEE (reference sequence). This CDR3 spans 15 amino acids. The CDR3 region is CASSSGTYFAAEAFF. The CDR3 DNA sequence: TGTGCCAGCAGCTCCGGGACTTACTTCGCGGCTGAAGCTTTCTTT.

The CDR3, as DNA: TGTGCCAGTAGTATAGATACACGGAACACTGAAGCTTTCTTT. Translation: CASSIDTRNTEAFF. The chain is built from TRBV19 and TRBJ1-1; D is unclear. Trimming took off 0 bases at V and 1 base at J, with 6 bases between the two ends. This CDR3 has 14 residues. Looked up from germline, CDR1 is LNHDA and CDR2 is SQIVND (reference sequence). Full variable domain (outside the CDR3, taken from reference TRBV19 and TRBJ1-1): DGGITQSPKYLFRKEGQNVTLSCEQNLNHDAMYWYRQDPGQGLRLIYYSQIVNDFQKGDIAEGYSVSREKKESFPLTVTSAQKNPTAFYLCASSIDTRNTEAFFGQGTRLTVV.

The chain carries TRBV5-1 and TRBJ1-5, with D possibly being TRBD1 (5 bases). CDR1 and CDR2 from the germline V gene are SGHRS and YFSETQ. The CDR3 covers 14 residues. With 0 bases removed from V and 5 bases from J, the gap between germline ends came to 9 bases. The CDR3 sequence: CASSLGQRDQPQHF. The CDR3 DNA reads TGCGCCAGCAGCTTGGGACAGAGAGATCAGCCCCAGCATTTT.

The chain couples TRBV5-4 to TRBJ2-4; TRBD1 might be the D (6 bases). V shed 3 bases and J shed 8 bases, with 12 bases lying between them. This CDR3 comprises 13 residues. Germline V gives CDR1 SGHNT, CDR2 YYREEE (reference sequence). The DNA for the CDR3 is TGTGCCAGCAGCTCCCGACAGGCGGACATTCAGTACTTC. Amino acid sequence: CASSSRQADIQYF.

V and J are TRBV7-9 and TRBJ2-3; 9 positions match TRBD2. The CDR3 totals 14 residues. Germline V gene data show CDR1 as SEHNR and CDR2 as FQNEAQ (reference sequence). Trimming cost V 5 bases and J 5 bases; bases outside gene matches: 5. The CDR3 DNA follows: TGTGCCAGCAGCCGTAGCGGGAGAAGAGATACGCAGTATTTT. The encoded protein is CASSRSGRRDTQYF.

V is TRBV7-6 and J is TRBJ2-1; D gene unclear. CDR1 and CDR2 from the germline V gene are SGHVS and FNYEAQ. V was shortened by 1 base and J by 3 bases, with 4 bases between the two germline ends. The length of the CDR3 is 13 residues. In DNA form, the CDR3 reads TGTGCCAGCAGCTTAGAATACTACAATGAGCAGTTCTTC. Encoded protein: CASSLEYYNEQFF.

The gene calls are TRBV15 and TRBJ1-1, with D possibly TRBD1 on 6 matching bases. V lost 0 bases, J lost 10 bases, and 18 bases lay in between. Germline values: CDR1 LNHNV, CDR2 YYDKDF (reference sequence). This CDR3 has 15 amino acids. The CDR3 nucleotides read TGTGCCACCAGCAGAGACAGGGGTCGGAGTGGGTCAGCTTTCTTT. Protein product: CATSRDRGRSGSAFF.

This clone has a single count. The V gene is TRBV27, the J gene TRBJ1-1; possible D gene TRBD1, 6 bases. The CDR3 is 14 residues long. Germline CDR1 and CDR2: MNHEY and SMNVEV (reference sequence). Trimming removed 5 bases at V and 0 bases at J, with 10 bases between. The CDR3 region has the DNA TGTGCCAGCAGTGCAGACAGGCTGAACACTGAAGCTTTCTTT. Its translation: CASSADRLNTEAFF.

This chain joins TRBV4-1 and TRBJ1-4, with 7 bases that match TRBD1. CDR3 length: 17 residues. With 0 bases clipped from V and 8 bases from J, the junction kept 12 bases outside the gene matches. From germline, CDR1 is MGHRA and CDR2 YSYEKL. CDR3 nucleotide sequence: TGCGCCAGCAGCCAAGATTTGATTCGGCGGACAGGCGAAAAACTGTTTTTT. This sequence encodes CASSQDLIRRTGEKLFF.

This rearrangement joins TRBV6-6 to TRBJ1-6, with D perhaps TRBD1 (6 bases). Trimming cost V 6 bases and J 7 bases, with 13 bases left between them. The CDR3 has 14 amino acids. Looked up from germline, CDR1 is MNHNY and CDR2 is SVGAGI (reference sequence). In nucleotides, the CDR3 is TGTGCCAGCAGCAACACAGGGTGGAATTCACCCCTCCACTTT. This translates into CASSNTGWNSPLHF.

CDR3 sequence reads: CASNEQAGGTQYF. The CDR3 coding sequence is TGTGCCAGCAACGAACAGGCCGGCGGTACGCAGTATTTT. The chain is built from TRBV6-5 and TRBJ2-3; a weak D match, TRBD1 (5 bases). The CDR3 covers 13 residues. Germline V gene sequence: CDR1 MNHEY, CDR2 SVGAGI. V lost 7 bases, J lost 8 bases, and 16 bases lay in between.

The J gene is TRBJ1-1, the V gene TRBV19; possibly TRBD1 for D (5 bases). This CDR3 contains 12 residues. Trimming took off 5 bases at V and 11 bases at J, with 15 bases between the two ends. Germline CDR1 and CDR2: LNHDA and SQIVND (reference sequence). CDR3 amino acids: CASSGGRMIAFF. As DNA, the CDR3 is TGTGCCAGTAGTGGGGGGAGGATGATCGCTTTCTTT.

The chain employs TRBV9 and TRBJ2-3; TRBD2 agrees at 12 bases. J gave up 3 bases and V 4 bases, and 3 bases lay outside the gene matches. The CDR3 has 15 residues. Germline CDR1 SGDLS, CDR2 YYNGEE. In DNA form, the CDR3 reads TGTGCCAGCAGCTACGGACTAGCGGGAACAGATACGCAGTATTTT. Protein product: CASSYGLAGTDTQYF.

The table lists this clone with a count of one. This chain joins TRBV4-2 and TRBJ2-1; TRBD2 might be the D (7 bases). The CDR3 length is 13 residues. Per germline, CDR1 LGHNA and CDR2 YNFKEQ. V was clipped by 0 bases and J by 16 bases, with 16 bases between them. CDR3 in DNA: TGTGCCAGCAGCCAAGAAGGGGGGGTGAGGGCTTTCTTC. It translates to CASSQEGGVRAFF.